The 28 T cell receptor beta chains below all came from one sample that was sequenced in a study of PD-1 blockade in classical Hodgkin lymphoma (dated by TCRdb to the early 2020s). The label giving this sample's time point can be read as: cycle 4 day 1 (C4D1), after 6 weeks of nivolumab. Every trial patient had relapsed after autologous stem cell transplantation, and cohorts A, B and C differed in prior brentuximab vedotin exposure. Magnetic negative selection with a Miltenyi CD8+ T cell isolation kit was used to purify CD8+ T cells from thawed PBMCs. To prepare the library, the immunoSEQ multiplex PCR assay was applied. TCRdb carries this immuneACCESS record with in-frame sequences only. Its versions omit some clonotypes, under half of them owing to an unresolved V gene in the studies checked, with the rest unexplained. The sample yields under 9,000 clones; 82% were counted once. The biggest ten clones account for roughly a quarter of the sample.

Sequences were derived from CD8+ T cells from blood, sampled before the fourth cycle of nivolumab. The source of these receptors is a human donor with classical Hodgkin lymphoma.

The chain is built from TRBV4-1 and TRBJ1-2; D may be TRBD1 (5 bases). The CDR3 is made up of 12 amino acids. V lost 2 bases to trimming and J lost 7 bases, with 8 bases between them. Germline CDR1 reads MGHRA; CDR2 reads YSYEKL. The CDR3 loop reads CASSQKGLGYTF. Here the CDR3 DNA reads TGCGCCAGCAGCCAAAAGGGGCTTGGCTACACCTTC.

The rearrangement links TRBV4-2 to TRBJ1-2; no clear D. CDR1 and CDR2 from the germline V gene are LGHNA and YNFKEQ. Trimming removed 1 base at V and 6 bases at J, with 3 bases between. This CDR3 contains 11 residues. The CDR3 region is CASSQADGYTF. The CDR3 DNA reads TGTGCCAGCAGCCAAGCGGATGGCTACACCTTC.

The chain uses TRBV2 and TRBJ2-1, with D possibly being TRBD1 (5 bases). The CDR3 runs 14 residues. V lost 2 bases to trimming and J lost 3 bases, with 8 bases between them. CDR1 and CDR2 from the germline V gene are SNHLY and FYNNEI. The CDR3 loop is CASSERQGYNEQFF. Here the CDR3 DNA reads TGTGCCAGCAGTGAACGCCAGGGCTACAATGAGCAGTTCTTC.

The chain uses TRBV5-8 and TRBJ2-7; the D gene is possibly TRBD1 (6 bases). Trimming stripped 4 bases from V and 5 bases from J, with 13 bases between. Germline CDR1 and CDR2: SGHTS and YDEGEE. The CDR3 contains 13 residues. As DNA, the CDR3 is TGTGCCAGCAGCCTAACAGGGACCAACGAGCAGTACTTC. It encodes CASSLTGTNEQYF.

This CDR3 is CAWSRVGDTQYF. The CDR3 bases are TGTGCCTGGAGCCGGGTTGGAGATACGCAGTATTTT. V usage is TRBV30 and J usage is TRBJ2-3; D is unresolved. CDR3 length equals 12 residues. CDR1 and CDR2 from the germline V gene are GTSNPN and SVGIG (reference sequence). The V and J ends lost 3 bases and 5 bases respectively, with 9 bases between them.

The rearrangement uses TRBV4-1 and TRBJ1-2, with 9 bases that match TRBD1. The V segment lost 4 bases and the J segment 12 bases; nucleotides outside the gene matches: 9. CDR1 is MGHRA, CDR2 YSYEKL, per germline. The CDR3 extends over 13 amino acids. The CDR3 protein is CASSLNSGQGDTF. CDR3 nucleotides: TGCGCCAGCAGCCTCAACTCGGGACAGGGTGACACCTTC.

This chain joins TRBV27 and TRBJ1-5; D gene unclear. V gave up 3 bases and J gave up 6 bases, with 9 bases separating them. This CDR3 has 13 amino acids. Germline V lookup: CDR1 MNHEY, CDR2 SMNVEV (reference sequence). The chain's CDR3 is CASSLSSLQPQHF. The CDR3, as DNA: TGTGCCAGCAGTTTGTCTAGCCTTCAGCCCCAGCATTTT.

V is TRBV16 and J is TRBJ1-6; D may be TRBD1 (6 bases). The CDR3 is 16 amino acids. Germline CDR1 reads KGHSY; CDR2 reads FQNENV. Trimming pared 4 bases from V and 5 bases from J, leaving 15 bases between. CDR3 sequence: CASSLSTGSDNSPLHF. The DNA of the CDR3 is TGTGCCAGCAGCCTATCTACAGGGTCGGATAATTCACCCCTCCACTTT. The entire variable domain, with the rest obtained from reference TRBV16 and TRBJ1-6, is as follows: GEEVAQTPKHLVRGEGQKAKLYCAPIKGHSYVFWYQQVLKNEFKFLISFQNENVFDETGMPKERFSAKCLPNSPCSLEIQATKLEDSAVYFCASSLSTGSDNSPLHFGNGTRLTVT.

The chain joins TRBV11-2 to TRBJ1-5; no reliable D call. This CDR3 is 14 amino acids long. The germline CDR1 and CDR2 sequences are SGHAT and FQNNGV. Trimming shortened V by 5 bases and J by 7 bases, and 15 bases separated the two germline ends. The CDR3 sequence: CASSPAVGVQPQHF. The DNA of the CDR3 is TGTGCCAGCAGCCCCGCGGTGGGTGTGCAGCCCCAGCATTTT.

In DNA form, the CDR3 reads TGCGCCAGCAGCCAAGTAGAGGGGGACTATGGCTACACCTTC. It translates to CASSQVEGDYGYTF. This chain joins TRBV4-1 and TRBJ1-2; D may be TRBD1 (6 bases). V was trimmed by 1 base and J by 3 bases, leaving 9 bases between them. CDR3 length: 14 amino acids. Germline CDR1 is MGHRA and CDR2 is YSYEKL.

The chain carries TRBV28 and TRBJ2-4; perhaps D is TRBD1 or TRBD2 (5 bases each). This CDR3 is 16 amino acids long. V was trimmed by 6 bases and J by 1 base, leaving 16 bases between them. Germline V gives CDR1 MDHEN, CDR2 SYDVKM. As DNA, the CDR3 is TGTGCCAGCAGGCAGAGCCAGTGGGGGGCCAAAAACATTCAGTACTTC. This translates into CASRQSQWGAKNIQYF.

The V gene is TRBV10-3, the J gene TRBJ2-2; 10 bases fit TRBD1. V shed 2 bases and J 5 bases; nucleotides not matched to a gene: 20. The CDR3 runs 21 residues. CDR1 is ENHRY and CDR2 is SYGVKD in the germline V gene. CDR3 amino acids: CAISELKLPLNGTGVTGELFF. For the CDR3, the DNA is TGTGCCATCAGTGAGCTAAAACTCCCCTTGAACGGGACAGGGGTTACCGGGGAGCTGTTTTTT.

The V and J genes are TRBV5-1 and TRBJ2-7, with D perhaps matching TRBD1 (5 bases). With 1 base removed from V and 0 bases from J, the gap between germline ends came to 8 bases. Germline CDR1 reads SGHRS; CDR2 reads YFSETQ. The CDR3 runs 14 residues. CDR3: CASSLTGPSYEQYF. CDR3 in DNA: TGCGCCAGCAGCTTGACAGGACCCTCCTACGAGCAGTACTTC.

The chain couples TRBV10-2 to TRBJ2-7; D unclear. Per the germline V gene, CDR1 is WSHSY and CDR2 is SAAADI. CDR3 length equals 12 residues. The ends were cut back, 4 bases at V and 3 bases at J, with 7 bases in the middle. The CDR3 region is CASSAWVYEQYF. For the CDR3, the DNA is TGCGCCAGCAGTGCGTGGGTCTACGAGCAGTACTTC.

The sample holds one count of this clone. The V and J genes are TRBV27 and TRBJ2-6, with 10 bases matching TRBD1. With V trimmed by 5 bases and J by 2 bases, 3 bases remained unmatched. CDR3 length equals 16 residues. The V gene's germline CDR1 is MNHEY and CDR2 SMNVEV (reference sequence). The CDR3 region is CASSTGQGAGANVLTF. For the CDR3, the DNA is TGTGCCAGCAGTACAGGACAGGGGGCTGGGGCCAACGTCCTGACTTTC.

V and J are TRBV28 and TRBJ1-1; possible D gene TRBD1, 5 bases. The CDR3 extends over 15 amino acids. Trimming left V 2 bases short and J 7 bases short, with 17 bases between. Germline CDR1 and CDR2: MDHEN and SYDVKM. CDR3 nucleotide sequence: TGTGCCAGCAGTTTAGGGACGGGCTTGATGGGTGAAGCTTTCTTT. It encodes CASSLGTGLMGEAFF.

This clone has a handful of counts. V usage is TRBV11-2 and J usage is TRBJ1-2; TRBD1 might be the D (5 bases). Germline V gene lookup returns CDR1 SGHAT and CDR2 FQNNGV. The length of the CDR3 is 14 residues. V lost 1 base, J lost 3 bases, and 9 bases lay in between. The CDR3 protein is CASSLGRDHYGYTF. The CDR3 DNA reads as TGTGCCAGCAGCTTAGGAAGGGACCACTATGGCTACACCTTC.

For the CDR3, the DNA is TGTGCCAGCAGCTTAGGGACAGATACGCAGTATTTT. Translated, it gives CASSLGTDTQYF. This chain links TRBV7-9 with TRBJ2-3, with D hard to call. V lost 1 base and J lost 3, with 2 bases in between. The CDR3 runs to 12 residues. Germline-derived CDR1 and CDR2 are SEHNR and FQNEAQ (reference sequence). The full variable domain, its missing parts supplied by reference TRBV7-9 and TRBJ2-3, is DTGVSQNPRHKITKRGQNVTFRCDPISEHNRLYWYRQTLGQGPEFLTYFQNEAQLEKSRLLSDRFSAERPKGSFSTLEIQRTEQGDSAMYLCASSLGTDTQYFGPGTRLTVL.

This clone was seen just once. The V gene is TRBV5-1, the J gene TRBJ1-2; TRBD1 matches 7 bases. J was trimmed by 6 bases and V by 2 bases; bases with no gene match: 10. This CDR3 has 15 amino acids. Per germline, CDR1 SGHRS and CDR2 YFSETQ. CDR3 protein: CASSFGTGTADGYTF. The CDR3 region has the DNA TGCGCCAGCAGCTTTGGGACCGGGACAGCCGATGGCTACACCTTC.

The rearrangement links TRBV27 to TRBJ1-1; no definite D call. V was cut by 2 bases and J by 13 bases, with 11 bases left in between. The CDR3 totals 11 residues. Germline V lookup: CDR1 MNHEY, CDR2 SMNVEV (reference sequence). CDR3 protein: CASSLGVLVFF. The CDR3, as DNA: TGTGCCAGCAGTTTAGGGGTTTTAGTTTTCTTT.

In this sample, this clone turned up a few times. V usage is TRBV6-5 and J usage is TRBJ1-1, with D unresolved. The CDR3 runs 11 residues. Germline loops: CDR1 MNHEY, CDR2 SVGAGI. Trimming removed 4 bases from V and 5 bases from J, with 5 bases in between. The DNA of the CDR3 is TGTGCCAGCAGTTCCTTAACTGAAGCTTTCTTT. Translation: CASSSLTEAFF.

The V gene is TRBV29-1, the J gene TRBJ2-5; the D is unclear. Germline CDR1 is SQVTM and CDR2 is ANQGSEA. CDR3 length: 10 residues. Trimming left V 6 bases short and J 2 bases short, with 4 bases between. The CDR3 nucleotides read TGCAGCGTCATGCAAGAGACCCAGTACTTC. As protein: CSVMQETQYF. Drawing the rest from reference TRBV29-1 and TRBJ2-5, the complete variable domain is SAVISQKPSRDICQRGTSLTIQCQVDSQVTMMFWYRQQPGQSLTLIATANQGSEATYESGFVIDKFPISRPNLTFSTLTVSNMSPEDSSIYLCSVMQETQYFGPGTRLLVL.

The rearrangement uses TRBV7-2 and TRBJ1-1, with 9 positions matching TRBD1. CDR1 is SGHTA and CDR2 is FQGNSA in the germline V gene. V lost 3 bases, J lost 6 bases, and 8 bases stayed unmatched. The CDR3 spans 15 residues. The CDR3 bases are TGTGCCAGCAGCTTCTTGGGACAGGGTATCGCTGAAGCTTTCTTT. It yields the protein CASSFLGQGIAEAFF.

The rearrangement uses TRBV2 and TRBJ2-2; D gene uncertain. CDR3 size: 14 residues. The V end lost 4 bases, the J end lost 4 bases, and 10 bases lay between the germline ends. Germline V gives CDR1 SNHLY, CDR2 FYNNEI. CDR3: CASSGRPGTGELFF. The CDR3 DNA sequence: TGTGCCAGCAGTGGCCGCCCGGGCACCGGGGAGCTGTTTTTT.

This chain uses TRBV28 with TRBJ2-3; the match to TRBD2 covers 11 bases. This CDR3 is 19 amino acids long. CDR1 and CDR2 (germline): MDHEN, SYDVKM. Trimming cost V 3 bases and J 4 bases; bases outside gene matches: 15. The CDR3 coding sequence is TGTGCCAGCAGTTTGGGGAAAGGACCGACTAGCGGGGAATCAGATACGCAGTATTTT. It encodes CASSLGKGPTSGESDTQYF.

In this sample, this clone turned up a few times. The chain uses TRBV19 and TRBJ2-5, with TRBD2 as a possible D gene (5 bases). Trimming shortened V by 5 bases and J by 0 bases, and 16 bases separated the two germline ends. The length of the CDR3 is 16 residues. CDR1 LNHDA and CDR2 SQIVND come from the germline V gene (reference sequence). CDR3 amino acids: CASSFRAGKYQETQYF. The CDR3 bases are TGTGCCAGTAGTTTCCGAGCCGGGAAGTACCAAGAGACCCAGTACTTC.

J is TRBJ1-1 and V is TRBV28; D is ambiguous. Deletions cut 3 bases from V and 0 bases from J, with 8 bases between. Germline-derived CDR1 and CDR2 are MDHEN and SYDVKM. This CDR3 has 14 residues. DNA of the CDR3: TGTGCCAGCAGTTTGACTTTCTTGAACACTGAAGCTTTCTTT. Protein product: CASSLTFLNTEAFF.

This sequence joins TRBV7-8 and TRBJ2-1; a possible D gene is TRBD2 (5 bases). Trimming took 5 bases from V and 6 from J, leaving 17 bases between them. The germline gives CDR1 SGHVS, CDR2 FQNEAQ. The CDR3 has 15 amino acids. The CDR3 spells CASSASEGHSNEQFF. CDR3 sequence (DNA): TGTGCCAGCAGCGCGAGCGAGGGTCATAGCAATGAGCAGTTCTTC.